This entry concerns a single T cell receptor beta chain. What it binds is not known. TCRdb re-called the 5' RACE reads with MiXCR, one entry per CDR3 protein. The table lists hundreds of thousands of distinct CDR3 sequences, 12% to 15% of them singletons, with 20% to 25% in the top ten. V was trimmed by 6 bases and J by 7 bases, leaving 13 bases between them. Germline CDR1 MNHNY, CDR2 SVGAGI (reference sequence). CDR3 size: 13 residues. The data were taken from a study of T-cell memory formation after mild COVID-19. The overall study: The study found TCR clusters largely donor specific.

Regarding the study as a whole: Several responding clones turned up in pre-infection memory, indicating that cross-reactive memory may have taken part. Clones from the second wave (peaking day 37) had unconfirmed SARS-CoV-2 specificity.

The genes are TRBV6-6 and TRBJ2-1; D uncertain. Input material: PBMCs or a T cell subset sorted from them (not recorded which). The receptor was derived from a man between 18 and 35 years old who had mild COVID-19 (a few samples of this study predate the infection). Cell type and time point are not known. CDR3 DNA sequence: TGTGCCAGCAGCGTCCCCCCGGCTAATGAGCAGTTCTTC. This encodes CASSVPPANEQFF.